This TCR beta chain stems from a study of shared clonotypes between healthy human individuals. TCRdb's table, derived via immunoSEQ multiplex PCR, lists solely in-frame clones and lacks some. The table has 2 million to 2.5 million clones, over 90% seen once. There are 16 residues in the CDR3. V trimming: 0 bases; J trimming: 6 bases; junction bases outside the gene matches: 10. Per the germline V gene, CDR1 is SGHNT and CDR2 is YYREEE (reference sequence). Sequencing used naive CD4+ T cells from PBMCs. Subset denoted: CD45RA+ positively selected. The receptor comes from a man younger than 35 in good health. Some clones in this sample may be carry-over from other donors' samples. The chain has TRBV5-4 and TRBJ2-7; 9 positions match TRBD2. The CDR3 region is CASSLVSSGRSAEQYF. The CDR3 region has the DNA TGTGCCAGCAGCTTGGTCTCCAGCGGGAGGTCTGCCGAGCAGTACTTC.